The rows below give T cell receptor beta chains drawn from one sample of a study of shared clonotypes between healthy human individuals. The method was immunoSEQ multiplex PCR; TCRdb's version includes in-frame clones alone and lacks a portion of them. The top ten hold 0.25% to 0.35% of the sample, which has hundreds of thousands of clones, 95% to 98% seen once. Source material: naive CD8+ T cells sorted from blood. Receptors were obtained from a young man in good health. The CDR3 runs from the conserved cysteine through the conserved F or W. D genes are given only for firm matches.

d_call j_call v_call cdr3_nt cdr3_aa
NA TRBJ2-2 TRBV10-3 TGTGCCATCAGTGTCGGGTCCGGGGAGCTGTTTTTT CAISVGSGELFF
TRBD2 TRBJ2-1 TRBV5-1 TGCGCCAGCAGCTTGGAGGGGCTAGCGGGAGGGATTAACAATGAGCAGTTCTTC CASSLEGLAGGINNEQFF
TRBD2 TRBJ2-2 TRBV4-1 TGCGCCAGCAGCCCGTTCACTAGCGGGAGGGTCGACACCGGGGAGCTGTTTTTT CASSPFTSGRVDTGELFF
NA TRBJ1-3 TRBV7-9 TGTGCCAGCAGCTTAGGAAACACCATATATTTT CASSLGNTIYF
NA TRBJ2-3 TRBV7-6 TGTGCCAGCAGCTTAAGAGGAAGCACAGATACGCAGTATTTT CASSLRGSTDTQYF
TRBD2 TRBJ2-1 TRBV2 TGTGCCAGCAGTGAAGGACTAGCGGGAGGTGGTGAGCAGTTCTTC CASSEGLAGGGEQFF
NA TRBJ2-7 TRBV6-1 TGTGCCAGCAGCACCTACCAACAGAGGGAGCAGTACTTC CASSTYQQREQYF
TRBD2 TRBJ2-1 TRBV10-3 TGTGCCATCAGGGATAGGATCGGGACTAGCGATGAGCAGTTCTTC CAIRDRIGTSDEQFF
NA TRBJ2-7 TRBV4-3 TGCGCCAGCAGCCAAGGTAGAGTTAACTACGAGCAGTACTTC CASSQGRVNYEQYF
NA TRBJ1-2 TRBV11-2 TGTGCCAGCAGCTTAGGGGAATGGAGCGAAACTAACTATGGCTACACCTTC CASSLGEWSETNYGYTF
TRBD2 TRBJ2-1 TRBV4-1 TGCGCCAGCAGCACCCGGACTAGCGGGAGTATGATCGATGAGCAGTTCTTC CASSTRTSGSMIDEQFF
NA TRBJ1-2 TRBV5-1 TGCGCCAGCACCCTCCAGGGGCGGAAATATGATGGCTACACCTTC CASTLQGRKYDGYTF
NA TRBJ2-7 TRBV7-9 TGTGCCAGCAGCGTAAACAGATGGGATGCCACCTACGAGCAGTACTTC CASSVNRWDATYEQYF
NA TRBJ2-1 TRBV11-2 TGTGCCAGCAGCTTAGAGGTCAAAAGCTCCTACAATGAGCAGTTCTTC CASSLEVKSSYNEQFF
TRBD2 TRBJ2-3 TRBV9 TGTGCCAGCAGCGTAGAGGGACTAGCGGGAGCAGATACGCAGTATTTT CASSVEGLAGADTQYF
TRBD1 TRBJ2-7 TRBV5-4 TGTGCCAGCAGCGGCCAGGGACAGGGGGCCGAGCAGTACTTC CASSGQGQGAEQYF
NA TRBJ2-1 TRBV7-8 TGTGCCAGCAGCTTAGAGGGGTGGGGTGAGCAGTTCTTC CASSLEGWGEQFF
NA TRBJ1-5 TRBV27 TGTGCCAGTTGGTCGACAGACAGCAATCAGCCCCAGCATTTT CASWSTDSNQPQHF